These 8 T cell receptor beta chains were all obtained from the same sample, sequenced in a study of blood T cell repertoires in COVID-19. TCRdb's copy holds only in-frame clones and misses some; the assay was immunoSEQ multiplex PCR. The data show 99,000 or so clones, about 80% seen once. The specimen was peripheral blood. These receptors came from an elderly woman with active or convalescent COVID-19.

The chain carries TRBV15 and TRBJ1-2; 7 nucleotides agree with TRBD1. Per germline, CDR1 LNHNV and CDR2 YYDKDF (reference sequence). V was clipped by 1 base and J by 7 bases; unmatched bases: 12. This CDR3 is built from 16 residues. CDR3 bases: TGTGCCACCAGCAGAGTGTACGAGGCAGGGGGAACTGGCTACACCTTC. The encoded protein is CATSRVYEAGGTGYTF.

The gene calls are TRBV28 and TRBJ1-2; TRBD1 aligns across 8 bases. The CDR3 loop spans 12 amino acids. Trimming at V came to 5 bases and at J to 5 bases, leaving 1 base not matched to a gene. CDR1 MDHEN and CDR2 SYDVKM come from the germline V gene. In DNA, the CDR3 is TGTGCCAGCAGTCGGACAGGGTATGGCTACACCTTC. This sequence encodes CASSRTGYGYTF.

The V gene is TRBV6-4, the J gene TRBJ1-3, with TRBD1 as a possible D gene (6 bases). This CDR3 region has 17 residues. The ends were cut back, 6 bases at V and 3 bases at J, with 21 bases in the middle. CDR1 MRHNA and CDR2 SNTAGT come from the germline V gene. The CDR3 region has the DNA TGTGCCAGCAGCTATGCGGTTGAACAGGGTGGTGGAAACACCATATATTTT. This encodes CASSYAVEQGGGNTIYF.

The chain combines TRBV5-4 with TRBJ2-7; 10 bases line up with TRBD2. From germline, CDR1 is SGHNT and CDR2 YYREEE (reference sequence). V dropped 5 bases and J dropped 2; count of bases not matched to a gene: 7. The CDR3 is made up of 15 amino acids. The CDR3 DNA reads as TGTGCCAGCAGTGAAGCGGGAGGGCCCGCCTACGAGCAGTACTTC. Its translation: CASSEAGGPAYEQYF. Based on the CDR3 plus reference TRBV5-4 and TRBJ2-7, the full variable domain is ETGVTQSPTHLIKTRGQQVTLRCSSQSGHNTVSWYQQALGQGPQFIFQYYREEENGRGNFPPRFSGLQFPNYSSELNVNALELDDSALYLCASSEAGGPAYEQYFGPGTRLTVT.

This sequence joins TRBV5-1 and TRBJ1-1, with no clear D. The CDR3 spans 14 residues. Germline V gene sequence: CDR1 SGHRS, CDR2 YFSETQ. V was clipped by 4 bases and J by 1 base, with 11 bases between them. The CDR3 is CASSNGLTNTEAFF. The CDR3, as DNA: TGCGCCAGCAGCAATGGACTCACGAACACTGAAGCTTTCTTT. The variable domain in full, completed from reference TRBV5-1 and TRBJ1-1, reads KAGVTQTPRYLIKTRGQQVTLSCSPISGHRSVSWYQQTPGQGLQFLFEYFSETQRNKGNFPGRFSGRQFSNSRSEMNVSTLELGDSALYLCASSNGLTNTEAFFGQGTRLTVV.

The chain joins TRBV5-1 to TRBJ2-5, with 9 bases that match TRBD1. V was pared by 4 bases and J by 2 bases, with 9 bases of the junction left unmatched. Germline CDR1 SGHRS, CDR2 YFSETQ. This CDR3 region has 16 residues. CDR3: CASSRGTGRGQETQYF. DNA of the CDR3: TGCGCCAGCAGCCGGGGGACAGGGAGGGGACAAGAGACCCAGTACTTC.

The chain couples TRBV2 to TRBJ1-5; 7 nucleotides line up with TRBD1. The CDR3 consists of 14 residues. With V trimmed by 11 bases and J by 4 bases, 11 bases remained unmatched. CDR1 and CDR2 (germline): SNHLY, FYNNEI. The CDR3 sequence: CAGGRDSKNQPQHF. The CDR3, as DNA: TGTGCCGGAGGCCGGGACAGTAAAAATCAGCCCCAGCATTTT.

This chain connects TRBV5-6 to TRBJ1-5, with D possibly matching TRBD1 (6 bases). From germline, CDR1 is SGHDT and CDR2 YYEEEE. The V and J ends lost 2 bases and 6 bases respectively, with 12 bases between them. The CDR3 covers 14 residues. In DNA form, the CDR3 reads TGTGCCAGCAGCTTTCAGGGGAAGGGTCAGCCCCAGCATTTT. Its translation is CASSFQGKGQPQHF.